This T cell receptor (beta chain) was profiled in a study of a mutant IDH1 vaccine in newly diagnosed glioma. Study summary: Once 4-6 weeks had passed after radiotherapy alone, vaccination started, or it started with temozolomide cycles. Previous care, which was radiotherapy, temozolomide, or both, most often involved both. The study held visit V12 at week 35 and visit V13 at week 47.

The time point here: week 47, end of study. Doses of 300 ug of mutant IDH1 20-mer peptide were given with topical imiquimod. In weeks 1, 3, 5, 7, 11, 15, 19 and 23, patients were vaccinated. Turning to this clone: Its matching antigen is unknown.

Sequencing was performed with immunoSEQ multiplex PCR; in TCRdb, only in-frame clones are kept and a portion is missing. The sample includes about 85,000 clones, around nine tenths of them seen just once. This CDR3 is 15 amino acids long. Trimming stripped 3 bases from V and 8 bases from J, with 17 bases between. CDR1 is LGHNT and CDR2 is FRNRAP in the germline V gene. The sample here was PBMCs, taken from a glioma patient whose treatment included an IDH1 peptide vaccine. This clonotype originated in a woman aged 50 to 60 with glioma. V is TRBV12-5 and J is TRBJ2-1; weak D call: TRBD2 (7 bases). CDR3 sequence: CASGFPRGDIHEQFF. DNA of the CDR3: TGTGCTAGTGGTTTCCCTCGGGGGGACATCCATGAGCAGTTCTTC.